One and the same sample provided the 22 T cell receptor beta chains below, sequenced in a study of human T cells and chemical hapten exposure. TCRdb recomputed calls from the 5' RACE reads with MiXCR, one row per CDR3 protein. The sample carries 120,000 to 150,000 distinct CDR3 sequences, roughly 4% recorded once. Total RNA came from unfractionated whole blood. These receptors were collected from a female donor in good health.

This clonotype was seen a handful of times. J is TRBJ1-6 and V is TRBV7-8; D gene unclear. The germline V gene encodes CDR1 SGHVS and CDR2 FQNEAQ. This CDR3 is built from 12 residues. V shed 7 bases and J shed 6 bases, with 7 bases lying between them. CDR3: CASTDRNSPLHF. Here the CDR3 DNA reads TGTGCCAGCACCGACCGTAATTCACCCCTCCACTTT.

This clonotype was detected ten times or more. The rearrangement joins TRBV6-2 or TRBV6-3 to TRBJ2-2; the D is unclear. The CDR3 totals 15 residues. The germline gives CDR1 MNHEY, CDR2 SVGEGT. The V gene lost 5 bases and the J gene lost 6 bases, with 16 bases spanning the gap. This CDR3 reads CASSPSPEGPGELFF. CDR3 coding DNA: TGTGCCAGCAGTCCTAGTCCCGAAGGACCCGGGGAGCTGTTTTTT.

The CDR3 region has the DNA TGTGCCACCAGCAGAGATTCAACGGGACAGGGGTTTTTACGATCCGGGGAGCTGTTTTTT. Amino acids: CATSRDSTGQGFLRSGELFF. This chain uses TRBV15 with TRBJ2-2, with TRBD1 matching 10 bases. Germline CDR1 and CDR2: LNHNV and YYDKDF (reference sequence). CDR3 length: 20 amino acids. J was trimmed by 6 bases and V by 0 bases; bases with no gene match: 16.

The rearrangement links TRBV4-3 to TRBJ1-3, with 8 positions matching TRBD1. Germline V CDR1 and CDR2: LGHNA, YSLEER. The CDR3 covers 16 residues. J gave up 8 bases and V 2 bases, and 11 bases lay outside the gene matches. CDR3 sequence: CASSQSSQGARDTIYF. The CDR3 DNA is TGCGCCAGCAGCCAAAGTAGCCAGGGGGCAAGAGACACCATATATTTT.

A few counts support this clonotype. The chain links TRBV18 to TRBJ1-5, with 7 bases fitting TRBD1. Germline lookup yields CDR1 KGHSH and CDR2 LQKENI. J gave up 2 bases and V 8 bases, and 9 bases lay outside the gene matches. This CDR3 region has 15 residues. CDR3 loop: CASTETGDRNQPQHF. CDR3 bases: TGTGCCAGCACGGAAACAGGGGATCGCAATCAGCCCCAGCATTTT.

The chain has TRBV5-4 and TRBJ2-2, with 7 bases fitting TRBD1. CDR1 is SGHNT, CDR2 YYREEE, per germline (reference sequence). The CDR3 totals 16 residues. V lost 6 bases and J lost 0; bases outside the gene matches: 8. In nucleotides, the CDR3 is TGTGCCAGCACACGAGGCGGACAGGCGAACACCGGGGAGCTGTTTTTT. Residues: CASTRGGQANTGELFF. Looking up the rest from reference TRBV5-4 and TRBJ2-2 gives the full variable domain: ETGVTQSPTHLIKTRGQQVTLRCSSQSGHNTVSWYQQALGQGPQFIFQYYREEENGRGNFPPRFSGLQFPNYSSELNVNALELDDSALYLCASTRGGQANTGELFFGEGSRLTVL.

This clonotype was counted ten times or more. The CDR3 DNA follows: TGTGCCAGCAGCGCCGTCCACTCCTACAATGAGCAGTTCTTC. Its translation is CASSAVHSYNEQFF. This chain uses TRBV7-9 with TRBJ2-1; D is unresolved. CDR3 size: 14 residues. V shed 5 bases and J shed 0 bases, with 8 bases lying between them. Germline lookup yields CDR1 SEHNR and CDR2 FQNEAQ (reference sequence).

This clonotype was detected ten times or more. V is TRBV20-1 and J is TRBJ1-5; D gene uncertain. Per the germline V gene, CDR1 is DFQATT and CDR2 is SNEGSKA (reference sequence). CDR3 length: 15 amino acids. Trimming cost V 0 bases and J 5 bases, with 14 bases left between them. Here the CDR3 reads CSARDRVRGDQPQHF. The DNA for the CDR3 is TGCAGTGCTAGAGATCGGGTACGCGGGGATCAGCCCCAGCATTTT.

This clonotype occurred many times. V is TRBV6-2 or TRBV6-3 and J is TRBJ2-7, with 11 bases lining up with TRBD1. Per the germline V gene, CDR1 is MNHEY and CDR2 is SVGEGT. V was clipped by 6 bases and J by 1 base; unmatched bases: 2. The CDR3 has 14 amino acids. The DNA for the CDR3 is TGTGCCAGCAGAGGGACAGGGGGTTCCTACGAGCAGTACTTC. Amino acid sequence: CASRGTGGSYEQYF.

This clonotype appeared many times. The chain has TRBV6-5 and TRBJ2-5; D possibly uses TRBD1 or TRBD2 (7 bases each). Trimming pared 6 bases from V and 4 bases from J, leaving 18 bases between. Germline loops: CDR1 MNHEY, CDR2 SVGAGI. This CDR3 is built from 15 residues. CDR3 sequence: CASRPTGEGAETQYF. In nucleotides, the CDR3 is TGTGCCAGCAGGCCCACAGGGGAGGGTGCAGAGACCCAGTACTTC.

In its sample, this clonotype was seen many times. V and J are TRBV28 and TRBJ2-6; either TRBD1 or TRBD2 may fit D (6 bases each). Trimming removed 2 bases at V and 1 base at J, with 9 bases between. Germline assignment: CDR1 MDHEN and CDR2 SYDVKM. This CDR3 is 16 amino acids long. The CDR3 DNA is TGTGCCAGCAGTTTAGGGGGGACATCTGGGGCCAACGTCCTGACTTTC. Its protein product is CASSLGGTSGANVLTF.

This clonotype was seen only a few times. This likely comes from a read error, as the CDR3 has no conserved phenylalanine or tryptophan at its end. The DNA is omitted, as the CDR3 cannot be located on it reliably, and the CDR3 follows TCRdb's listing. V and J are TRBV28 and TRBJ1-5. Counting both end residues, the CDR3 totals 15 amino acids. Germline V lookup: CDR1 MDHEN, CDR2 SYDVKM. CDR3 sequence reads: CASAPFRTPGRGPSI.

This clonotype was counted only a few times. The CDR3 DNA is TGTGCCAGTAGTATCGTAGATTCACCCCTCCACTTT. Its protein is CASSIVDSPLHF. This chain uses TRBV19 with TRBJ1-6; no definite D call. Germline CDR1 is LNHDA and CDR2 is SQIVND (reference sequence). V dropped 3 bases and J dropped 8 bases, with 5 bases sitting between them. The CDR3 is made up of 12 amino acids. The full variable domain, with the rest looked up from reference TRBV19 and TRBJ1-6, is DGGITQSPKYLFRKEGQNVTLSCEQNLNHDAMYWYRQDPGQGLRLIYYSQIVNDFQKGDIAEGYSVSREKKESFPLTVTSAQKNPTAFYLCASSIVDSPLHFGNGTRLTVT.

This clonotype was detected ten times or more. V gene TRBV20-1 combines with J gene TRBJ2-7; the match to TRBD2 covers 7 bases. The CDR3 spans 14 residues. V lost 0 bases, J lost 9 bases, and 11 bases stayed unmatched. Per the germline V gene, CDR1 is DFQATT and CDR2 is SNEGSKA (reference sequence). The CDR3 protein is CSAREGSLPGGQYF. The CDR3 bases are TGCAGTGCTAGAGAGGGGAGCCTCCCGGGGGGGCAGTACTTC.

This clonotype was seen many times. The J gene is TRBJ2-3, the V gene TRBV20-1, with D perhaps TRBD1 or TRBD2 (6 bases each). The CDR3 totals 12 residues. Germline V lookup: CDR1 DFQATT, CDR2 SNEGSKA (reference sequence). The CDR3 nucleotides read TGCAAAGACTCCCGGGGGCCAGATACGCAGTATTTT. It yields the protein CKDSRGPDTQYF.

This clonotype was counted many times. This chain joins TRBV27 and TRBJ2-7; D gene ambiguous. The V gene's germline CDR1 is MNHEY and CDR2 SMNVEV (reference sequence). This CDR3 has 13 residues. V shed 7 bases and J shed 1 base, with 11 bases lying between them. The CDR3 region is CASKPGPSYEQYF. The CDR3 bases are TGTGCCAGCAAACCCGGCCCTTCCTACGAGCAGTACTTC.

This clonotype was picked up many times. J is TRBJ2-6 and V is TRBV6-6; TRBD1 aligns across 7 bases. V lost 2 bases and J lost 4; bases outside the gene matches: 14. The CDR3 sequence is 19 residues long. The germline V gene has CDR1 MNHNY and CDR2 SVGAGI (reference sequence). The CDR3 DNA reads TGTGCCAGCAGTTACACACCAGACAGGGTGAGGAGAGGGGCCAACGTCCTGACTTTC. It yields the protein CASSYTPDRVRRGANVLTF.

Many counts were recorded for this clonotype. The V gene is TRBV10-3, the J gene TRBJ2-3, with TRBD2 matching over 14 bases. Per germline, CDR1 ENHRY and CDR2 SYGVKD. The CDR3 has 18 amino acids. V shed 5 bases, J shed 2 bases, and the junction held 9 bases outside the gene matches. The CDR3 region has the DNA TGTGCCATCAGTAAAACCGGGACTAGCGGGGGCCCCACAGATACGCAGTATTTT. Protein product: CAISKTGTSGGPTDTQYF.

The rearrangement links TRBV7-2 to TRBJ2-3; 10 bases match TRBD2. This CDR3 contains 17 residues. The germline gives CDR1 SGHTA, CDR2 FQGNSA. After removal of 5 bases from V and 6 bases from J, the junction contained 14 bases not matched to a gene. This chain's CDR3 is CASSPLWPTSGEDTQYF. CDR3 sequence (DNA): TGTGCCAGCAGCCCCCTGTGGCCCACTAGCGGGGAGGATACGCAGTATTTT.

Many counts were recorded for this clonotype. The chain uses TRBV27 and TRBJ2-7; D remains ambiguous. The CDR3 is 14 residues long. The V end lost 2 bases, the J end lost 3 bases, and 11 bases lay between the germline ends. CDR1 is MNHEY and CDR2 is SMNVEV in the germline V gene (reference sequence). CDR3 nucleotide sequence: TGTGCCAGCAGTTTAAAGTCAGAGTACTACGAGCAGTACTTC. Translating gives CASSLKSEYYEQYF.

This clonotype came up a few times. In DNA form, the CDR3 reads TGCAGTGCTAGTCATCGCGAAGGGACCTACTACAATGAGCAGTTCTTC. It translates to CSASHREGTYYNEQFF. The rearrangement links TRBV20-1 to TRBJ2-1; D is perhaps TRBD1 or TRBD2 (5 bases each). The CDR3 extends over 16 amino acids. Per germline, CDR1 DFQATT and CDR2 SNEGSKA (reference sequence). V lost 3 bases and J lost 3, with 18 bases in between.

V is TRBV6-2 or TRBV6-3 and J is TRBJ1-2, with 8 bases identical to TRBD1. The CDR3 covers 18 residues. Germline CDR1 and CDR2: MNHEY and SVGEGT. With V trimmed by 2 bases and J by 0 bases, 11 bases remained unmatched. The CDR3 nucleotides read TGTGCCAGCAGTTACCCGGCCCACGGGACAGGAGCTAACTATGGCTACACCTTC. This encodes CASSYPAHGTGANYGYTF.